This T cell receptor (beta chain) was sequenced in a study of technical replicates of blood from a few donors. CDR1 LNHDA and CDR2 SQIVND come from the germline V gene (reference sequence). Trimming took off 6 bases at V and 8 bases at J, with 22 bases between the two ends. The CDR3 spans 16 residues. Measured with immunoSEQ multiplex PCR; TCRdb has only the in-frame clones, and not every one. The data contain about 15,000 clones, 86% of them singletons. The J gene is TRBJ1-4, the V gene TRBV19; a weak D match, TRBD1 (5 bases). Material for sequencing was PBMCs. The source of this sequence is a human donor in good health. The DNA of the CDR3 is TGTGCCAGTAGGAGTCGGGGAGGTAGGGGAGAAGAAAAACTGTTTTTT. Translated, it gives CASRSRGGRGEEKLFF.